This T cell receptor (beta chain) was sequenced during a study of blood T cell repertoires in COVID-19 (dated by TCRdb to between 2020 and 2021). In terms of the full investigation: The collaborator samples originated in the United States, Italy and Spain and spanned the acute and convalescent phases of COVID-19. The material from the prospective study consisted of cDNA or gDNA derived from T cells, B-cell-depleted T cells, or PBMCs. The dataset comprised deeply sampled blood TCRbeta repertoires from subjects exposed to, actively infected with, or recovered from COVID-19. The repertoires were made available in a free public database intended to serve as a resource for research on the immune response to SARS-CoV-2. The samples were drawn from two sources: the first 160 participants of the ongoing ImmuneRACE study, and fewer than 1,500 subjects contributed by 6 global collaborators. Nearly every sample came with metadata listing a de-identified subject ID, COVID-19 status, age in years and sex. Where available, HLA class I and class II types were taken from metadata supplied by the sample provider and were not determined by assay-based typing.

TCRbeta CDR3 regions were amplified from genomic DNA by means of the immunoSEQ Assay, a bias-controlled multiplex PCR. Per the original workflow: Within the assay, amplification of reference gene primers was used to estimate how many nucleated cells each sample contained. Sequence reads were collapsed and filtered to measure the absolute abundance of every unique TCRbeta CDR3 rearrangement. For each sample, productive Simpson clonality was calculated as the square root of Simpson's diversity index over productive rearrangements. The table comes from immuneACCESS by way of TCRdb, which keeps in-frame sequences with V and J called. Part of the clones is missing from these tables; in studies checked, under half for an unresolved V gene and the rest for unknown reasons. D and trimming come from the DNA, and the V and J calls and clone size come from that table. The sample table contains roughly 100,000 clones; only one count was recorded for roughly 79% of them. The ten largest clones take up roughly 10% of the sample.

General conclusions and limits of the study: The quantity of clinical and demographic metadata differed by source and by participant and was supplied without curation.

Collaborating institutions collected whole blood in K2EDTA tubes following their own protocols. Collaborator samples were shipped for TCRbeta analysis as frozen whole blood, isolated PBMCs, or DNA extracted from either sample type. V ends up 5 bases short and J 7 bases short, with an unmatched junction base count of 6. The CDR3 holds 16 amino acids from the cysteine to the phenylalanine. The kept DNA is CDR3 alone, 48 bases in frame from the first base. CDR1 and CDR2 (SGHNT, YENEEA) derive from the germline V gene. With regard to this clone: The clone's antigen remains unknown. Base qualities are missing; no much larger clone stands one base away.

Sequenced sample: peripheral blood. The sequence derives from a woman in her sixties or seventies with acute or convalescent COVID-19. The V and J segments used are TRBV11-3 and TRBJ2-2; 14 of the junction bases match TRBD2. The CDR3 amino acid sequence is: CASSAGLAGAGGELFF. The nucleotides are TGTGCCAGCAGCGCGGGACTAGCGGGAGCCGGCGGGGAGCTGTTTTTT.